This T cell receptor beta chain was identified during a study of cytomegalovirus exposure and HLA in healthy donors. Study information: Samples from HLA-typed donors yielded 85 million to 95 million unique TCRs in an early data release. Broader study findings: Several top significant clusters appeared, in a later analysis, to be linked to common viral pathogens.

The PCR used 60 Vbeta and 13 Jbeta primers. This table comes from immunoSEQ multiplex PCR, and its TCRdb copy is limited to in-frame clones, with some not included. In the table there are about 160,000 clones, 70% to 80% of which are singletons. The CDR3 runs 14 residues. From germline, CDR1 is SGHTA and CDR2 FQGNSA. Trimming shortened V by 2 bases and J by 6 bases, and 10 bases separated the two germline ends. Remarks on this clone: Its antigen is currently unknown.

The chain employs TRBV7-2 and TRBJ1-4, with D perhaps matching TRBD1 (5 bases). This TCR came from a man aged 55 to 70 in good health and CMV-seronegative. Sequencing used PBMCs. Here the CDR3 reads CASSLRGLDEKLFF. CDR3 DNA: TGTGCCAGCAGCTTAAGGGGTTTGGATGAAAAACTGTTTTTT.